The 5 T cell receptor beta chains below all came from one sample that was sequenced in a study of blood T cell repertoires in COVID-19. Only in-frame clones appear in the TCRdb table, and some are missing; sequencing was by immunoSEQ multiplex PCR. The sample records fewer than 250,000 clones, about 93% being singletons. What was sequenced was peripheral blood. These receptors all come from a man between 60 and 70 years old with COVID-19, enrolled during active disease.

The chain couples TRBV27 to TRBJ1-1, with 8 bases aligning to TRBD1. Germline-derived CDR1 and CDR2 are MNHEY and SMNVEV (reference sequence). This CDR3 is 15 amino acids long. Trimming cost V 7 bases and J 5 bases; bases outside gene matches: 12. DNA for the CDR3: TGTGCCAGCACGAAATTTACAGGGGGAAGGACTGAAGCTTTCTTT. Translation gives CASTKFTGGRTEAFF.

As regards this clone: An end of the junction does not agree with germline; a read error may underlie this. The rearrangement joins TRBV7-7 to TRBJ2-5; the match to TRBD2 covers 9 bases. The germline CDR1 and CDR2 sequences are SSHAT and FNYEAQ (reference sequence). This CDR3 region has 16 residues. In DNA form, the CDR3 reads TGTGCTAGCAGCTTAGGTGGCGGGGGGGGCCAAGAGACCCAGTACTTC. It translates to CASSLGGGGGQETQYF.

The chain recombines TRBV11-2 with TRBJ1-1, with TRBD1 matching over 10 bases. The CDR3 is 14 residues long. With V trimmed by 6 bases and J by 8 bases, 9 bases remained unmatched. Germline loops: CDR1 SGHAT, CDR2 FQNNGV. The CDR3 DNA is TGTGCCAGCAGTGGACAGGGGGGGATTTGGGAAGCTTTCTTT. Translating it yields CASSGQGGIWEAFF.

This rearrangement joins TRBV14 to TRBJ1-6; 7 bases match TRBD1. Germline CDR1 SGHDN, CDR2 FVKESK. This CDR3 spans 13 amino acids. V trimming: 3 bases; J trimming: 9 bases; junction bases outside the gene matches: 2. CDR3 bases: TGTGCCAGCAGCCACAGGGGGAGTTCACCCCTCCACTTT. It is translated as CASSHRGSSPLHF.

V and J are TRBV5-1 and TRBJ1-4; 9 nucleotides match TRBD1. This CDR3 has 17 residues. CDR1 and CDR2 (germline): SGHRS, YFSETQ. Trimming took 0 bases from V and 7 from J; bases not matched to a gene: 10. DNA of the CDR3: TGCGCCAGCAGCTTGGGGTGGACAGGGGCCCATCGTGAAAAACTGTTTTTT. Protein: CASSLGWTGAHREKLFF. The variable domain in full, with the rest retrieved from reference TRBV5-1 and TRBJ1-4, is KAGVTQTPRYLIKTRGQQVTLSCSPISGHRSVSWYQQTPGQGLQFLFEYFSETQRNKGNFPGRFSGRQFSNSRSEMNVSTLELGDSALYLCASSLGWTGAHREKLFFGSGTQLSVL.